Below, one T cell receptor (beta chain) is given with its context. The antigen is not known. A universal primer site and UMIs were added as TCR cDNA was made by 5'RACE template switching. TCRdb processed the 5' RACE reads anew with MiXCR; each CDR3 protein has one entry. The data hold about 120,000 distinct CDR3 sequences, with approximately 9% observed a single time. J gave up 4 bases and V 1 base, and 8 bases lay outside the gene matches. The germline V gene has CDR1 SGHVS and CDR2 FQNEAQ. This CDR3 is 16 amino acids long. This entry is derived from a study of T cells after yellow fever vaccination. Findings and limits, study-wide: The secondary T-cell response peaked on day 5, not day 15, but was weaker.

The source is a man younger than 30 who received the YFV17D yellow fever vaccine. J is TRBJ2-5 and V is TRBV7-8; 8 bases fit TRBD2. This specimen was CD8+ T cells sorted from PBMCs, taken on the day of the yellow fever booster vaccination. CDR3 DNA sequence: TGTGCCAGCAGCTTAGGGGTTTTGGCGGGGGGAGAGACCCAGTACTTC. Translation: CASSLGVLAGGETQYF.